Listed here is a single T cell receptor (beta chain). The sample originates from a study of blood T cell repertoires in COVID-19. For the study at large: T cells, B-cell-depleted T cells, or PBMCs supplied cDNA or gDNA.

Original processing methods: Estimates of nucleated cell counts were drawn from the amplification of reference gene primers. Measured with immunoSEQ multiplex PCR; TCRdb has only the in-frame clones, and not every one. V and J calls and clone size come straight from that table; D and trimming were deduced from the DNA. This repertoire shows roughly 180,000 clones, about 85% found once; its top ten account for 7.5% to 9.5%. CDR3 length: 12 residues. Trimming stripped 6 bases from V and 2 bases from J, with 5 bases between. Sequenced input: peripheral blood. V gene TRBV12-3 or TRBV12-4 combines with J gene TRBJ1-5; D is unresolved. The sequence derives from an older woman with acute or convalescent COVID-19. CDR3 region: CASRRGNQPQHF. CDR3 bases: TGTGCCAGCAGGAGGGGCAATCAGCCCCAGCATTTT.